The 14 T cell receptor beta chains below all came from one sample that was sequenced in a study of siplizumab effects on memory and regulatory T cells. This table comes from immunoSEQ multiplex PCR, and its TCRdb copy is limited to in-frame clones, with some not included. The sample includes 26,000 or so clones, approximately 82% seen only once; the top ten take under 25%. Sequences were obtained from memory CD4+ T cells sorted from blood. The receptors were sampled from a human donor in good health.

Here the CDR3 reads CASSEELGDYGYTF. In DNA form, the CDR3 reads TGTGCCAGCAGTGAGGAGTTGGGGGACTATGGCTACACCTTC. V gene TRBV25-1 combines with J gene TRBJ1-2; D is possibly TRBD1 (5 bases). The CDR3 is made up of 14 amino acids. CDR1 is MGHDK and CDR2 is SYGVNS in the germline V gene. The germline V and J ends were trimmed by 3 bases and 3 bases, with 11 bases remaining between them.

The rearrangement uses TRBV18 and TRBJ2-5, with D possibly matching TRBD1 (5 bases). The CDR3 loop spans 15 amino acids. V lost 5 bases and J 1 base, leaving 14 bases between the germline ends. The germline V gene has CDR1 KGHSH and CDR2 LQKENI. The CDR3 DNA reads as TGTGCCAGCTCAGAGCAACAGACAGCCCAAGAGACCCAGTACTTC. This codes for CASSEQQTAQETQYF.

The chain couples TRBV11-1 to TRBJ2-7, with unresolved D. The CDR3 is 12 amino acids. Deletions cut 1 base from V and 3 bases from J, with 4 bases between. The germline gives CDR1 SGHAT, CDR2 FQDESV (reference sequence). CDR3 in amino acids: CASSLVFYEQYF. For the CDR3, the DNA is TGTGCCAGCAGCTTAGTGTTCTACGAGCAGTACTTC.

This sequence joins TRBV28 and TRBJ2-1; TRBD2 agrees at 13 bases. Losses at the gene ends were 6 bases for V and 8 bases for J; bases not matched to a gene: 7. CDR1 MDHEN and CDR2 SYDVKM come from the germline V gene. The CDR3 length is 15 residues. The CDR3 DNA follows: TGTGCCAGCAGGCCTACTAGCGGGAGGGTCTATGAGCAGTTCTTC. Translating gives CASRPTSGRVYEQFF.

This chain connects TRBV6-6 to TRBJ2-7; D unclear. The CDR3 extends over 13 amino acids. Trimming removed 2 bases at V and 2 bases at J, with 7 bases between. Germline CDR1 reads MNHNY; CDR2 reads SVGAGI (reference sequence). CDR3 in amino acids: CASSYPATYEQYF. For the CDR3, the DNA is TGTGCCAGCAGTTACCCGGCTACCTACGAGCAGTACTTC.

The chain combines TRBV15 with TRBJ1-5; tentatively, D is TRBD1 (6 bases). The CDR3 is 12 residues long. V was trimmed by 4 bases and J by 5 bases, leaving 6 bases between them. Germline values: CDR1 LNHNV, CDR2 YYDKDF (reference sequence). DNA of the CDR3: TGTGCCACCAGCAACAGGGATCAGCCCCAGCATTTT. It is translated as CATSNRDQPQHF.

The chain links TRBV4-2 to TRBJ1-1; the D gene is possibly TRBD1 (5 bases). Trimming took 0 bases from V and 5 from J, leaving 10 bases between them. The length of the CDR3 is 14 residues. CDR1 and CDR2 from the germline V gene are LGHNA and YNFKEQ. In nucleotides, the CDR3 is TGTGCCAGCAGCCAAGACGGGGCGCTAACTGAAGCTTTCTTT. This codes for CASSQDGALTEAFF.

This clone is a singleton in its sample. The chain combines TRBV9 with TRBJ1-1; D is uncertain. Germline-derived CDR1 and CDR2 are SGDLS and YYNGEE. The length of the CDR3 is 14 residues. V was clipped by 3 bases and J by 0 bases, with 9 bases between them. CDR3 in amino acids: CASSAQIMNTEAFF. For the CDR3, the DNA is TGTGCCAGCAGCGCACAGATTATGAACACTGAAGCTTTCTTT.

The chain is built from TRBV28 and TRBJ2-5; D ambiguous. Germline loops: CDR1 MDHEN, CDR2 SYDVKM. Trimming left V 5 bases short and J 2 bases short, with 3 bases between. CDR3 length: 11 residues. The CDR3 loop reads CASSVQETQYF. Here the CDR3 DNA reads TGTGCCAGCAGTGTGCAAGAGACCCAGTACTTC.

This chain connects TRBV7-8 to TRBJ2-5; D may correspond to TRBD1 or TRBD2 (5 bases each). CDR1 is SGHVS, CDR2 FQNEAQ, per germline. V was pared by 5 bases and J by 4 bases, with 14 bases between. CDR3 size: 14 residues. DNA for the CDR3: TGTGCCAGCAGCCCGGGGACGATACGAGAGACCCAGTACTTC. Its protein product is CASSPGTIRETQYF.

This clone has a handful of counts. The rearrangement joins TRBV30 to TRBJ2-7; tentative D call: TRBD1 (6 bases). The CDR3 sequence is 13 residues long. CDR1 is GTSNPN, CDR2 SVGIG, per germline (reference sequence). V dropped 3 bases and J dropped 3 bases, with 12 bases sitting between them. CDR3 residues: CAWRQGRIYEQYF. Written as DNA, the CDR3 is TGTGCCTGGAGACAGGGCAGGATCTACGAGCAGTACTTC.

J is TRBJ2-3 and V is TRBV18; D ambiguous. The CDR3 has 16 residues. From germline, CDR1 is KGHSH and CDR2 LQKENI. V was shortened by 2 bases and J by 0 bases, with 12 bases between the two germline ends. CDR3 sequence reads: CASSPVPGSSTDTQYF. CDR3 in DNA: TGTGCCAGCTCACCAGTGCCCGGGTCTAGCACAGATACGCAGTATTTT.

The V and J genes are TRBV4-1 and TRBJ2-1, with 10 positions matching TRBD2. The CDR3 covers 15 residues. The V and J ends lost 4 bases and 7 bases, in that order; junction bases with no gene match: 7. The germline CDR1 and CDR2 sequences are MGHRA and YSYEKL. This CDR3 is CASSLRLAGLNEQFF. The CDR3 region has the DNA TGCGCCAGCAGCCTAAGACTAGCGGGCCTTAATGAGCAGTTCTTC.

The chain employs TRBV13 and TRBJ2-3, with 8 bases that match TRBD2. V trimming: 0 bases; J trimming: 5 bases; junction bases outside the gene matches: 10. CDR1 and CDR2 (germline): PRHDT, FYEKMQ (reference sequence). This CDR3 comprises 17 residues. CDR3 amino acids: CASSLGPAGGSVDTQYF. CDR3 coding DNA: TGTGCCAGCAGCTTAGGCCCGGCGGGAGGTTCGGTAGATACGCAGTATTTT. The variable domain in full, with the rest retrieved from reference TRBV13 and TRBJ2-3, is AAGVIQSPRHLIKEKRETATLKCYPIPRHDTVYWYQQGPGQDPQFLISFYEKMQSDKGSIPDRFSAQQFSDYHSELNMSSLELGDSALYFCASSLGPAGGSVDTQYFGPGTRLTVL.